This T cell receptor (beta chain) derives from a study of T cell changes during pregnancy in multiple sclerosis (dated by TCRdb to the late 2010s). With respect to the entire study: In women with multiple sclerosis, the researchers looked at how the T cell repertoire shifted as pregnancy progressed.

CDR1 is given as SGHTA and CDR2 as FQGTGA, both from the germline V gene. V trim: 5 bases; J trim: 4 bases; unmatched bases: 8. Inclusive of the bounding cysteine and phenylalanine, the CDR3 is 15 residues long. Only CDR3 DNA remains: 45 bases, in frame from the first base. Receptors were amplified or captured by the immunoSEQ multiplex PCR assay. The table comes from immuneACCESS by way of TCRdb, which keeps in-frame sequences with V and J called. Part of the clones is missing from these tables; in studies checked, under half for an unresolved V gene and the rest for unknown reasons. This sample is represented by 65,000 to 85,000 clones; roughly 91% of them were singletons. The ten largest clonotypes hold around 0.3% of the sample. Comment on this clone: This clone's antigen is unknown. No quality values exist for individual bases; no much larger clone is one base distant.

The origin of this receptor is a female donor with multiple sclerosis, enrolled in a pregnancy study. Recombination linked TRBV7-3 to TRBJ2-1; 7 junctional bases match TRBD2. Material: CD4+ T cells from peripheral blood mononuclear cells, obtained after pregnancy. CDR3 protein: CASSTRGSPYNEQFF. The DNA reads TGTGCCAGCAGCACGCGGGGGTCCCCATACAATGAGCAGTTCTTC.